This TCR beta chain was found in a study of T-cell memory formation after mild COVID-19. Whole-study context: TCR clusters showed largely donor specificity. Whole-study findings and limits: Day 15 to 85 contracting clones showed balanced CD4/CD8; day 15 to 37 expanders favored CD4+. Prior to infection, memory already included some responding clones, suggesting cross-reactive memory joined.

TCR alpha and TCR beta cDNA libraries carrying sample barcodes and UMIs were produced by 5'RACE using constant-segment primers. One entry per CDR3 protein, called by TCRdb with MiXCR from the 5' RACE reads. The data show about 470,000 distinct CDR3 sequences, with nearly 25% seen just once and around 13% held by the top ten. This CDR3 is 13 amino acids long. Trimming stripped 1 base from V and 7 bases from J, with 10 bases between. This clonotype was observed a few times. What it binds is not known. Sequenced: PBMCs or a T cell subset sorted from them (not recorded which). The origin of this receptor is an adult woman who had mild COVID-19 (a few samples of this study predate the infection). Cell type and time point are not known. The chain links TRBV12-3 or TRBV12-4 to TRBJ1-1; weak D call: TRBD1 (5 bases). This CDR3 is CASSLGFQGEAFF. The CDR3 DNA reads TGTGCCAGCAGTTTAGGGTTCCAGGGTGAAGCTTTCTTT.